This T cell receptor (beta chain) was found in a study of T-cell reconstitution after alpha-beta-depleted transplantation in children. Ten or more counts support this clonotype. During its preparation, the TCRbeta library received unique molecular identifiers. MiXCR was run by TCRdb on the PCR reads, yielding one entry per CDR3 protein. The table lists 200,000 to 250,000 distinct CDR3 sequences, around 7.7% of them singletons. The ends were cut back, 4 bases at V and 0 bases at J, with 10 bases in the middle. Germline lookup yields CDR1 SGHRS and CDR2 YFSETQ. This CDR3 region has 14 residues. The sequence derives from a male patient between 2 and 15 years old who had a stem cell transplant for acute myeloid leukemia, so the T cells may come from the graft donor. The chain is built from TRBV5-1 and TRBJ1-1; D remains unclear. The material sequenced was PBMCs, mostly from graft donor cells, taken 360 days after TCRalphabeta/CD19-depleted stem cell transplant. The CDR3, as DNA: TGCGCCAGCAGCAAACAGAGAATGAACACTGAAGCTTTCTTT. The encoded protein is CASSKQRMNTEAFF.